The TCR beta chain described here comes from a study of blood T cell repertoires in COVID-19 (dated by TCRdb to 2018 to 2021). About the full investigation: Samples covering the acute and convalescent phases of COVID-19 were provided by collaborators in the United States, Italy and Spain. The material from the prospective study consisted of cDNA or gDNA derived from T cells, B-cell-depleted T cells, or PBMCs. Deeply sampled blood TCRbeta repertoires from subjects exposed to, actively infected with, or recovered from COVID-19 were included in the dataset. The repertoires were made available in a free public database intended to serve as a resource for research on the immune response to SARS-CoV-2. The samples were drawn from two sources: the first 160 participants of the ongoing ImmuneRACE study, and 1,254 subjects contributed by 6 global collaborators. The sample metadata nearly always contained a de-identified subject ID, COVID-19 status, age in years and sex. HLA class I and class II types, where available, came from metadata supplied by the sample provider rather than from assay-based typing.

Reading the germline V gene gives CDR1 WSHSY and CDR2 SAAADI. After removal of 3 bases from V and 4 bases from J, the junction retains 1 base not matched to a gene. The CDR3, cysteine through phenylalanine, is 14 amino acids long. The DNA shown is the 42-base CDR3, in frame from base 1. TCRbeta CDR3 regions were amplified from genomic DNA using the immunoSEQ Assay, a bias-controlled multiplex PCR. The source study handled its data this way. Nucleated cell counts per sample were estimated from amplification of reference gene primers within the assay. Sequence reads were collapsed and filtered to measure the absolute abundance of every unique TCRbeta CDR3 rearrangement. For each sample, productive Simpson clonality was calculated by taking the square root of Simpson's diversity index across productive rearrangements. Imported from immuneACCESS, the table was reduced by TCRdb to in-frame sequences with V and J called. These copies leave out some clones; in studies compared against another copy, an unresolved V gene accounts for under half, and the cause of the remainder is not known. The V and J calls and clone size were taken over from that table, and D and trimming were inferred from the DNA. This sample gives 170,000 or so clones in total; roughly 90% of them show up just once. The biggest ten clones account for about 0.54% of the sample.

What the research found in general, with its limitations: How much clinical and demographic metadata was included differed by source and by participant, and the metadata was provided uncurated.

Each collaborating institution followed its own protocols to collect whole blood in K2EDTA tubes. For TCRbeta analysis, collaborators shipped samples as frozen whole blood, isolated PBMCs, or DNA extracted from either of those sample types. Of note for this clone: Its cognate antigen has yet to be identified. Qualities for individual bases were not recorded, and no much larger clone is one base off.

Here the chain combines TRBV10-2 and TRBJ2-3; 10 middle bases align to TRBD2. This clonotype was obtained from a man aged 50 to 59 with acute or convalescent COVID-19. Sequencing input: peripheral blood. CDR3 sequence: CASSDSGRADTQYF. The nucleotide sequence is given as TGCGCCAGCAGTGACAGCGGGAGGGCAGATACGCAGTATTTT.